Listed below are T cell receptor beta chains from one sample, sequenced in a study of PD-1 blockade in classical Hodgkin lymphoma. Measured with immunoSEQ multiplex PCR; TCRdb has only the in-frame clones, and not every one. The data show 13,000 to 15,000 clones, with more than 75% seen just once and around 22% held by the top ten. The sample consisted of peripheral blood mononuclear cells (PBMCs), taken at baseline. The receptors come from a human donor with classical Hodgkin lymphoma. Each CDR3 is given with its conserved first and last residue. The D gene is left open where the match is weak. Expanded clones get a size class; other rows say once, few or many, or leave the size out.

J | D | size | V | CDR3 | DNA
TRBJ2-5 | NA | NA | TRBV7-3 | CASSGTGETQYF | TGTGCCAGCAGCGGGACGGGAGAGACCCAGTACTTC
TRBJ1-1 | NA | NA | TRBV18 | CASSPAYQVRVNTEAFF | TGTGCCAGCTCACCAGCCTACCAGGTGAGAGTGAACACTGAAGCTTTCTTT
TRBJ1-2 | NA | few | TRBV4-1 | CASSQVPYGYTF | TGCGCCAGCAGCCAAGTTCCGTATGGCTACACCTTC
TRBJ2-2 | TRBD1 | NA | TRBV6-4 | CASSEQGIGTGELFF | TGTGCCAGCAGCGAACAGGGGATTGGCACCGGGGAGCTGTTTTTT
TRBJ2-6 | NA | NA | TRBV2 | CASSARRPQVSGANVLTF | TGTGCCAGCAGCGCCCGCCGTCCACAGGTCTCTGGGGCCAACGTCCTGACTTTC
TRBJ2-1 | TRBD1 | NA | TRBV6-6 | CASSFPRGQGDEQFF | TGTGCCAGCAGTTTCCCTAGGGGGCAGGGTGACGAGCAGTTCTTC
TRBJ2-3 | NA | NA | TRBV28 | CASSSPGSTDTQYF | TGTGCCAGCAGTAGCCCAGGGAGCACAGATACGCAGTATTTT
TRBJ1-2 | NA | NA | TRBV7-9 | CASSKTRGRGNYGYTF | TGTGCCAGCAGCAAGACTCGGGGCAGGGGAAACTATGGCTACACCTTC
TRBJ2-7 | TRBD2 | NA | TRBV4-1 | CASSQVSSIRTSVYEQYF | TGCGCCAGCAGCCAAGTCTCTTCTATTAGGACTAGCGTCTACGAGCAGTACTTC
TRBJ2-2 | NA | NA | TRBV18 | CASSPKDNYLNTGELFF | TGTGCCAGCTCACCGAAGGACAATTACCTCAACACCGGGGAGCTGTTTTTT
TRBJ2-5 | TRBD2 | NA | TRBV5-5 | CASSLGREETQYF | TGTGCCAGCAGCTTAGGGAGGGAAGAGACCCAGTACTTC
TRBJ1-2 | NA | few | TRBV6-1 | CASSEAHGTF | TGTGCCAGCAGTGAAGCACACGGCACCTTC
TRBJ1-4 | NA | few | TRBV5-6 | CASNQYNPGLGEKLFF | TGTGCCAGCAACCAATATAACCCGGGGCTTGGGGAAAAACTGTTTTTT
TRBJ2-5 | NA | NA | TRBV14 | CASSQLLAPQETQYF | TGTGCCAGCAGCCAATTACTAGCCCCCCAAGAGACCCAGTACTTC
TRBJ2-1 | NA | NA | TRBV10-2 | CASRVGGNEQFF | TGCGCCAGCAGGGTAGGTGGCAATGAGCAGTTCTTC
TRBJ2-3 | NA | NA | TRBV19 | CASSKGGQATDTQYF | TGTGCCAGTAGTAAGGGAGGACAGGCCACAGATACGCAGTATTTT
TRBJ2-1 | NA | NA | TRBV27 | CASRSSPPRCLF | TGTGCCAGCAGATCGAGCCCGCCTCGCTGCCTCTTC
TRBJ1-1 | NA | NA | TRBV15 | CATSREKAGQSNTEAFF | TGTGCCACCAGCAGAGAAAAAGCCGGACAGTCAAACACTGAAGCTTTCTTT
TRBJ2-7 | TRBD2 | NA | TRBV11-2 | CASSSSSGGKSSYEQYF | TGTGCCAGCAGCTCGTCTAGCGGGGGTAAGAGCTCCTACGAGCAGTACTTC
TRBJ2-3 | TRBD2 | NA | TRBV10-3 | CAISVGRAGGSTDTQYF | TGTGCCATCAGTGTCGGAAGAGCGGGGGGGAGCACAGATACGCAGTATTTT
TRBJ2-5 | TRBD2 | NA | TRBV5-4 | CASSLAAGGLGETQYF | TGTGCCAGCAGCTTGGCGGCCGGGGGGTTAGGGGAGACCCAGTACTTC
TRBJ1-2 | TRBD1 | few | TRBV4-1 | CASSDSGGSHYGYTF | TGCGCCAGCAGCGACTCAGGGGGGTCGCACTATGGCTACACCTTC
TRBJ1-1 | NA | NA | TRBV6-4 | CASSALANTEAFF | TGTGCCAGCAGTGCGCTCGCGAACACTGAAGCTTTCTTT
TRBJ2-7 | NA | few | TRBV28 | CASRPSPDISEWQYF | TGTGCCAGCAGACCGTCCCCCGACATCTCGGAATGGCAGTACTTC
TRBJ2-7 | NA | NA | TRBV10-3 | CAIRDPRIGLSSYEQYF | TGTGCCATCAGAGACCCCCGTATCGGCCTGAGCTCCTACGAGCAGTACTTC
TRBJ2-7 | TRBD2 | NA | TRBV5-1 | CASSWEPAGGREQYF | TGCGCCAGCAGCTGGGAACCAGCGGGGGGGCGCGAGCAGTACTTC
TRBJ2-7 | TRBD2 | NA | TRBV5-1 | CASSLRRLAGEQYF | TGCGCCAGCAGCTTAAGGAGACTAGCCGGCGAGCAGTACTTC
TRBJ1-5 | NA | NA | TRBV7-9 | CASSLEGRGYWQPQHF | TGTGCCAGCAGCTTAGAAGGGCGGGGCTACTGGCAGCCCCAGCATTTT
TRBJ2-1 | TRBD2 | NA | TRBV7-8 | CASSFSNSGGANEQFF | TGTGCCAGCAGCTTTTCGAACAGCGGGGGGGCTAATGAGCAGTTCTTC
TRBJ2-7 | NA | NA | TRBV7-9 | CASSLKEEQYF | TGTGCCAGCAGCTTAAAGGAGGAGCAGTACTTC
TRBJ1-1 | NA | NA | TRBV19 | CASSIYPNTEAFF | TGTGCCAGTAGTATCTATCCGAACACTGAAGCTTTCTTT
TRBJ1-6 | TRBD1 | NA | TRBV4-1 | CASSLEWDRASSYNSPLHF | TGCGCCAGCAGCCTCGAGTGGGACAGGGCCAGCTCCTATAATTCACCCCTCCACTTT
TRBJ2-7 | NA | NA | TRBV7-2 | CASTEMKGTSEQYF | TGTGCCAGCACCGAAATGAAGGGAACGTCCGAGCAGTACTTC
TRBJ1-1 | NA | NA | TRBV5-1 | CASSLAGGGRRVAEAFF | TGCGCCAGCAGCTTGGCCGGGGGAGGGAGGAGGGTCGCTGAAGCTTTCTTT
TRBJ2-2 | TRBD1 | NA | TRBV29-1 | CSVKTGTGGDTGELFF | TGCAGCGTCAAGACCGGGACAGGGGGCGACACCGGGGAGCTGTTTTTT
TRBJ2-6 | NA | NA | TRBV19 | CASSGSGANVLTF | TGTGCCAGTTCGGGATCTGGGGCCAACGTCCTGACTTTC
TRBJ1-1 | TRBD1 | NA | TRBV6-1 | CASRDRRQGEAFF | TGTGCCAGCAGAGACAGACGACAGGGTGAAGCTTTCTTT
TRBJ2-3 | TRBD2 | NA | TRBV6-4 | CASSFQGGRATDTQYF | TGTGCCAGCAGTTTCCAGGGTGGGAGGGCCACAGATACGCAGTATTTT
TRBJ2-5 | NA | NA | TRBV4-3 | CASSQDFSGIANTQYF | TGCGCCAGCAGCCAAGATTTTTCGGGGATAGCGAACACCCAGTACTTC
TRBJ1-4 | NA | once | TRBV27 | CASSFNGGNEKLFF | TGTGCCAGCAGTTTTAACGGGGGGAATGAAAAACTGTTTTTT
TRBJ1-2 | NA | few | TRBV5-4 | CASSSSGGVHYGYTF | TGTGCCAGCAGCTCCTCCGGGGGGGTTCACTATGGCTACACCTTC
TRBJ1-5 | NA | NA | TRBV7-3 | CASSWEYNQPQHF | TGTGCCAGCAGCTGGGAATACAATCAGCCCCAGCATTTT
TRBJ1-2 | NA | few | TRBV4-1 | CASSQEGVGPYGYTF | TGCGCCAGCAGCCAAGAAGGGGTGGGGCCATATGGCTACACCTTC
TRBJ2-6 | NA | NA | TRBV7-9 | CASSLGGSGANVLTF | TGTGCCAGCAGCTTAGGAGGGTCTGGGGCCAACGTCCTGACTTTC
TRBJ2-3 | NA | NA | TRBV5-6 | CASSLADDTQYF | TGTGCCAGCAGCTTGGCGGATGATACGCAGTATTTT
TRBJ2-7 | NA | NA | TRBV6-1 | CASRLRAWEQYF | TGTGCCAGCAGACTCAGGGCGTGGGAGCAGTACTTC
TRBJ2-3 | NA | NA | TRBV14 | CASSPWDTQYF | TGTGCCAGCAGCCCGTGGGATACGCAGTATTTT
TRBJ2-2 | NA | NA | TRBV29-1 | CSVGGRANTGELFF | TGCAGCGTTGGAGGGCGCGCGAACACCGGGGAGCTGTTTTTT